The 4 T cell receptor beta chains reported below all come from one sample, sequenced in a study of Ad26.COV2.S vaccination and SARS-CoV-2 variants. Only in-frame clones appear in the TCRdb table, and some are missing; sequencing was by immunoSEQ multiplex PCR. This repertoire shows 400,000 to 450,000 clones, roughly 90% found once; its top ten account for under 2%. Noted treatment: around 19 received Ad26.COV2.S at low or high dose, single or two shots; several received placebo; per-sample allocation not given. At day 63 after the first vaccine or placebo injection, samples were drawn. Sequencing used peripheral blood, obtained in a trial of Ad26.COV2.S vaccine versus placebo. The receptors here all came from a person aged 18-60 years who received the Ad26.COV2.S COVID-19 vaccine or a placebo.

The V and J genes are TRBV6-1 and TRBJ2-5; D may be TRBD1 or TRBD2 (5 bases each). Trimming pared 0 bases from V and 5 bases from J, leaving 10 bases between. Looked up from germline, CDR1 is MNHNS and CDR2 is SASEGT. This CDR3 has 14 amino acids. CDR3 in DNA: TGTGCCAGCAGTGAAGCAGCGTGGGGGGAGACCCAGTACTTC. It encodes CASSEAAWGETQYF.

With regard to this clone: This specimen includes other DNA sequences encoding the same CDR3. J is TRBJ1-1 and V is TRBV5-1; 10 bases match TRBD1. The CDR3 is made up of 14 amino acids. Germline CDR1 SGHRS, CDR2 YFSETQ. V lost 3 bases and J lost 5; bases outside the gene matches: 4. CDR3 loop: CASSSGQGGTEAFF. CDR3 bases: TGCGCCAGCAGCTCCGGACAGGGGGGGACTGAAGCTTTCTTT.

The genes are TRBV27 and TRBJ2-7; weak D call: TRBD1 (5 bases). V was shortened by 6 bases and J by 4 bases, with 19 bases between the two germline ends. This CDR3 is 15 amino acids long. Germline V gene data show CDR1 as MNHEY and CDR2 as SMNVEV (reference sequence). This chain's CDR3 is CASSPDTTQGYEQYF. The CDR3 nucleotides read TGTGCCAGCAGCCCGGACACCACTCAGGGTTACGAGCAGTACTTC.

The CDR3 DNA reads TGCAGCGTTGAAGGTTTAGGGGCCCCCTACGAGCAGTACTTC. It specifies CSVEGLGAPYEQYF. The V call is TRBV29-1, the J call TRBJ2-7; D is possibly TRBD1 (5 bases). This CDR3 region has 14 residues. Trimming took off 1 base at V and 2 bases at J, with 12 bases between the two ends. The germline CDR1 and CDR2 sequences are SQVTM and ANQGSEA.